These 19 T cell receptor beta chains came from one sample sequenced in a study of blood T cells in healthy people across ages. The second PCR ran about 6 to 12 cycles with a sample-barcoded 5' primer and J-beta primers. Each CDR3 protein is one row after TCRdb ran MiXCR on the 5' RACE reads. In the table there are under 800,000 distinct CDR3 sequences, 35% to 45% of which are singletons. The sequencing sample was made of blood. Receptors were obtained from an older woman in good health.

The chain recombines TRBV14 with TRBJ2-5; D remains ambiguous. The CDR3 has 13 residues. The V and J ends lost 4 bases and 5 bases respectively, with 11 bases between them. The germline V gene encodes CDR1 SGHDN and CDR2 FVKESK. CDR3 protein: CASSRDPWETQYF. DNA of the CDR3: TGTGCCAGCAGCCGCGACCCATGGGAGACCCAGTACTTC.

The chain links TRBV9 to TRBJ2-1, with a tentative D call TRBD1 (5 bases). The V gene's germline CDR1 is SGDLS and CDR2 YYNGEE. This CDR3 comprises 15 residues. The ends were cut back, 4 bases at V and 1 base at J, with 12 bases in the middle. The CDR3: CASSLLGVSYNEQFF. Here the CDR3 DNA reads TGTGCCAGCAGCCTCTTAGGGGTGTCCTACAATGAGCAGTTCTTC.

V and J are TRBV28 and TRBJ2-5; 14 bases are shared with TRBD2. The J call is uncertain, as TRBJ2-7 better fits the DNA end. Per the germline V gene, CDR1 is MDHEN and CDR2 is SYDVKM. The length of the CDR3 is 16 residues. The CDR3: CASRGLAGALFHEQYF. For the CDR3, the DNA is TGTGCCAGCAGGGGACTAGCGGGAGCCCTCTTCCACGAGCAGTACTTC.

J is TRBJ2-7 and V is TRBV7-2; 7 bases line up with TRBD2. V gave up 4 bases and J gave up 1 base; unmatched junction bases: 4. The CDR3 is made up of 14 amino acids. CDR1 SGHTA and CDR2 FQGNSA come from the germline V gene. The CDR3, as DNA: TGTGCCAGCAGCTCACTAGCGTATTCCTACGAGCAGTACTTC. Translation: CASSSLAYSYEQYF.

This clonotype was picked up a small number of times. CDR3 region: CASSVGDGARQYF. The DNA of the CDR3 is TGTGCCAGCAGCGTTGGAGACGGAGCAAGGCAGTATTTT. The chain recombines TRBV9 with TRBJ2-3; D remains ambiguous. The CDR3 totals 13 residues. V was pared by 2 bases and J by 11 bases, with 15 bases between. The germline CDR1 and CDR2 sequences are SGDLS and YYNGEE.

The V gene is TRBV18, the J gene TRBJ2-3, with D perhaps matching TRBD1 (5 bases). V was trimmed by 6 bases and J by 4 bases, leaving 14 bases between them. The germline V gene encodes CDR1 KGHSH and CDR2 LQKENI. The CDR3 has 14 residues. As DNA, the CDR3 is TGTGCCAGCTCGTACAGGAAGGTGGCAGATACGCAGTATTTT. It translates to CASSYRKVADTQYF.

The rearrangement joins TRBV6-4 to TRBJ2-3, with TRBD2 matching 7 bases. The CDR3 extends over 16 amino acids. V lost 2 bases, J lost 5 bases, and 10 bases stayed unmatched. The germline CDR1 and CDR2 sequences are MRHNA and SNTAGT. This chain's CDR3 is CASSDGLVGPLDTQYF. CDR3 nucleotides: TGTGCCAGCAGTGACGGACTAGTGGGGCCTCTAGATACGCAGTATTTT.

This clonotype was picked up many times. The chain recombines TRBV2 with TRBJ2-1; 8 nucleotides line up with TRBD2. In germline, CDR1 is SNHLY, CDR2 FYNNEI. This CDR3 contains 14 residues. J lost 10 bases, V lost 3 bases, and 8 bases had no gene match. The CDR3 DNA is TGTGCCAGCAGTGACATAGCGGGATCGGGGGAGCAGTTCTTC. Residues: CASSDIAGSGEQFF.

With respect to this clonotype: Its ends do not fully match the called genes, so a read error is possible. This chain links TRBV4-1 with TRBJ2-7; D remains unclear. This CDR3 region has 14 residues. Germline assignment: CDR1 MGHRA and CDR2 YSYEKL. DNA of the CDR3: TGCGCCAGCAGCCAAGAGTTTAGCTCCGACGAGCAGTACTTC. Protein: CASSQEFSSDEQYF.

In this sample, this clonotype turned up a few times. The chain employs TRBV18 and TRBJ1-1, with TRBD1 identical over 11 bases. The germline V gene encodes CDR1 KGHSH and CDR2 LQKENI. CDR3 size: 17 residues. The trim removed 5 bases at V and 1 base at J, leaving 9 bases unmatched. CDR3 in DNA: TGTGCCAGCTCAGTTATTGTAGGACAGGGGGCGAACACTGAAGCTTTCTTT. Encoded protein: CASSVIVGQGANTEAFF.

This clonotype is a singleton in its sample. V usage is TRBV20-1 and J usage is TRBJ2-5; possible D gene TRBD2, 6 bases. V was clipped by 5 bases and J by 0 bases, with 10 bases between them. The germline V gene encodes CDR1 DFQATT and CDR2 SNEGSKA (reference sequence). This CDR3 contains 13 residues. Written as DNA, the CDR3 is TGCAGTGCTGGCGGGGCAGACCAAGAGACCCAGTACTTC. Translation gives CSAGGADQETQYF.

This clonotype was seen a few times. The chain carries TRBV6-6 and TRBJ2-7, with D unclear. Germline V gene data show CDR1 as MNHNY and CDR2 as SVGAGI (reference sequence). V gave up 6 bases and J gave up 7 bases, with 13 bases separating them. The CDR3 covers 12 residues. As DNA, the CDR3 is TGTGCCAGCAGCACAGAGCTGGGGGAGCAGTACTTC. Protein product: CASSTELGEQYF.

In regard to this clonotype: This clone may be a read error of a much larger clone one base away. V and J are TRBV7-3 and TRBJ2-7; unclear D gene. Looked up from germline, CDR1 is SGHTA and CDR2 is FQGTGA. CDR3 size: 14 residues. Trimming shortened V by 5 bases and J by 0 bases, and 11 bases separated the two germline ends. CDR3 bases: TGTGCCAGCAGCGGAGTCACAAGCTCCTACGAGCAGTACTTC. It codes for CASSGVTSSYEQYF.

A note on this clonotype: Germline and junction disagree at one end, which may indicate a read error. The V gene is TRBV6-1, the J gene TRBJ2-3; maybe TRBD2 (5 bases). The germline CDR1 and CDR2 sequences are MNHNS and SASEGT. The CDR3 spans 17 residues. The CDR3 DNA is TGTGCCAGCCGTGAAGAGCAACTAGGCAGTCTCACAGATACGCAGTATTTT. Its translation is CASREEQLGSLTDTQYF.

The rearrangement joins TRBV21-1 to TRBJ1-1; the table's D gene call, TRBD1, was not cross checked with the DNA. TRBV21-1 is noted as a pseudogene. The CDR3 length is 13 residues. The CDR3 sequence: CASKREGASEAFF. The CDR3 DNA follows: TGTGCCAGCAAAAGGGAGGGGGCATCTGAAGCTTTCTTT.

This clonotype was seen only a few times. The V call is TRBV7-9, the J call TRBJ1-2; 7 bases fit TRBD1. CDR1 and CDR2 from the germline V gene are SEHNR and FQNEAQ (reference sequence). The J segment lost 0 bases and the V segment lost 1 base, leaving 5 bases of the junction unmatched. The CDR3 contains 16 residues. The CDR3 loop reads CASSLGGTDTNYGYTF. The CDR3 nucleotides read TGTGCCAGCAGCTTAGGAGGGACAGATACTAACTATGGCTACACCTTC.

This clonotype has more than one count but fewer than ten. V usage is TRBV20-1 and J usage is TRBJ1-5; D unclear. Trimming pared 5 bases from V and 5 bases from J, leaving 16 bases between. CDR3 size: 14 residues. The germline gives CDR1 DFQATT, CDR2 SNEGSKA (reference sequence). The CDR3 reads CSARRVVGDQPQHF. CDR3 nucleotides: TGCAGTGCTCGTAGGGTGGTTGGGGATCAGCCCCAGCATTTT.

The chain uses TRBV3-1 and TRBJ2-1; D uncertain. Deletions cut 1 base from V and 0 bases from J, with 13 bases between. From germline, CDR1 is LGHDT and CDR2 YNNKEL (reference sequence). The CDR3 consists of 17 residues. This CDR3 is CASSQGGTASSYNEQFF. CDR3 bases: TGTGCCAGCAGCCAAGGCGGTACGGCTAGCTCCTACAATGAGCAGTTCTTC.

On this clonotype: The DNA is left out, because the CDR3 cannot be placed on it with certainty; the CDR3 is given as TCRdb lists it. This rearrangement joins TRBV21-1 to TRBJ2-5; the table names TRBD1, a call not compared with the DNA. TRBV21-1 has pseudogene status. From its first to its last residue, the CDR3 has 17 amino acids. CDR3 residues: CASSKAAWGQGNNEQYF.